One T cell receptor beta chain is described in this entry. What it binds is not known. This sample is part of a study of cytomegalovirus exposure and HLA in healthy donors. Study-level findings and limits: Reportedly, TCR beta sequences accurately predicted HLA-A and HLA-B alleles in most subjects. Being productive about 90% or about 30% of the time was typical of most TCR beta V segments in an earlier analysis. Some 17,000 TCR beta sequences were associated with HLA alleles at 0.05 false discovery rate in a later analysis.

CDR1 is LGHNA and CDR2 is YSLEER in the germline V gene. The CDR3 is 14 amino acids. The germline V and J ends were trimmed by 4 bases and 7 bases, with 16 bases remaining between them. Vbeta (60) and Jbeta (13) primers were used in the PCR. Generated by immunoSEQ multiplex PCR, the TCRdb table keeps only in-frame clones and is missing some. The sample comprises under 200,000 clones, around three quarters of which are singletons, and around 5.4% rests with the top ten. Sequenced sample: PBMCs. This receptor was obtained from a man aged 40-49 years in good health and CMV-seronegative. The chain is built from TRBV4-3 and TRBJ1-1, with no clear D. The DNA of the CDR3 is TGCGCCAGCAGCCGTCGGCCGGTTGGGAGTGAAGCTTTCTTT. Amino acid sequence: CASSRRPVGSEAFF.